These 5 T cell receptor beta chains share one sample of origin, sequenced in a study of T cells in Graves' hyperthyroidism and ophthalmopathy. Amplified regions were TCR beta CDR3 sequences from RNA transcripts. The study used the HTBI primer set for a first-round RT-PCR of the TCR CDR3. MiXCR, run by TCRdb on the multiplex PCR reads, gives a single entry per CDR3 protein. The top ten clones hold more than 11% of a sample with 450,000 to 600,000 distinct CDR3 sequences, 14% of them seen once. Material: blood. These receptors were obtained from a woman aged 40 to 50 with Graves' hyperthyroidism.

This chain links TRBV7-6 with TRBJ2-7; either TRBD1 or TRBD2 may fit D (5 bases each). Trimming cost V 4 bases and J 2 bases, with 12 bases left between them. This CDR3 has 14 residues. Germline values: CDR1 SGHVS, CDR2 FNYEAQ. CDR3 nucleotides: TGTGCCAGCAGCTCCGATGAGGGACCCTACGAGCAGTACTTC. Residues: CASSSDEGPYEQYF.

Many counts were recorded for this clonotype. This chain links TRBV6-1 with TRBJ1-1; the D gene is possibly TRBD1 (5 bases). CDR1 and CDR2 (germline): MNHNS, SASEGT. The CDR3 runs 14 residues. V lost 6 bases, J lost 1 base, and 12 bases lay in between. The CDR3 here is CASSIGGTNTEAFF. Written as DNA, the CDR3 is TGTGCCAGCAGCATCGGGGGGACGAACACTGAAGCTTTCTTT.

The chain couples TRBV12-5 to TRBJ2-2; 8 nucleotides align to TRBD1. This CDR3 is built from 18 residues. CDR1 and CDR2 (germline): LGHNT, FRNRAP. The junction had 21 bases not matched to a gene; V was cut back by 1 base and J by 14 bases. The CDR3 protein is CASGLGPKSSGGEGSLFF. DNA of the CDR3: TGTGCTAGTGGTTTGGGCCCTAAAAGTTCAGGGGGCGAAGGGTCCCTGTTTTTT.

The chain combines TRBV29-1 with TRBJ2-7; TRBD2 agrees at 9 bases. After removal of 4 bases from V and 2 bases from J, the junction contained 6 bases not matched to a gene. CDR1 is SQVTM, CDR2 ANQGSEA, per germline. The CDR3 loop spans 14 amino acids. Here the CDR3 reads CSVVGAGGTYEQYF. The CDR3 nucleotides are TGCAGCGTTGTTGGTGCGGGAGGGACCTACGAGCAGTACTTC.

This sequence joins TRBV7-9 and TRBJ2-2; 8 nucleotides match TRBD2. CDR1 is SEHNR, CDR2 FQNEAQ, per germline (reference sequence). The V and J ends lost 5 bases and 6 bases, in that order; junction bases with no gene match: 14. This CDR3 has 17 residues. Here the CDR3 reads CASSPPSAGGSPGELFF. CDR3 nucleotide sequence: TGTGCCAGCAGCCCCCCGTCGGCGGGAGGAAGTCCCGGGGAGCTGTTTTTT.